These T cell receptor beta chains were read from a single sample in a study of cytomegalovirus exposure and HLA in healthy donors. TCRdb's table, derived via immunoSEQ multiplex PCR, lists solely in-frame clones and lacks some. The profile shows about 110,000 clones, 80% of them singletons. Sequenced sample: PBMCs. The source is a man aged 25 to 40 in good health and CMV-seropositive. Each CDR3 is given with its conserved first and last residue. Some rows have no size entry. The others give once, few or many, or a class for an expanded clone.

TRBV7-6,14,.,CASSYGQGDTEAFF
TRBV19,14,.,CASSMEGMYQPQHF
TRBV27,15,.,CASSPQGAKNQLQHF
TRBV19,15,.,CASSRRGGPENIQYF
TRBV20-1,11,.,CCVAANYGYTF
TRBV5-4,16,.,CASSSEGKLNTGELFF
TRBV6-1,14,.,CASSEQGALGGYTF
TRBV5-5,12,.,CASSLDGYEQYF
TRBV2,13,.,CASHVGLRETQYF
TRBV5-8,15,.,CASSLGQGLNQPQHF
TRBV28,13,.,CASSLGTGYEQYF
TRBV7-9,15,.,CASSLDRDSIERQYF
TRBV19,15,once,CASSPDTSSGNTIYF
TRBV10-3,17,once,CAISEGNPGQGGNEQFF
TRBV19,15,.,CASSIRPSGTDTQYF
TRBV27,14,few,CASSFRGPNTEAFF
TRBV7-2,13,.,CASRPTGNTEAFF